These 21 T cell receptor beta chains were sequenced from one sample in a study of T cells in tumors after PD-1 blockade. Generated by immunoSEQ multiplex PCR, the TCRdb table keeps only in-frame clones and is missing some. Here the sample spans 14,000 or so clones, 80% to 85% being singletons. Material: PBMCs, obtained after anti-PD-1 treatment. The source is a human donor with basal cell carcinoma.

The rearrangement links TRBV3-1 (or the pseudogene TRBV3-2) to TRBJ2-6, with TRBD2 matching 8 bases. This CDR3 comprises 16 residues. Per the germline V gene, CDR1 is LGHDT and CDR2 is YNNKEL (reference sequence). J gave up 4 bases and V 11 bases, and 13 bases lay outside the gene matches. The CDR3 sequence: CAPSQRGGAGANVLTF. The CDR3 nucleotides read TGTGCCCCCAGCCAACGGGGGGGGGCGGGGGCCAACGTCCTGACTTTC.

The rearrangement uses TRBV15 and TRBJ2-5; tentatively, D is TRBD1 (6 bases). This CDR3 has 14 amino acids. Trimming took 3 bases from V and 6 from J, leaving 14 bases between them. Germline V gene data show CDR1 as LNHNV and CDR2 as YYDKDF (reference sequence). The CDR3 sequence: CATSRDSLAKTQYF. CDR3 sequence (DNA): TGTGCCACCAGCAGGGACAGCCTTGCAAAGACCCAGTACTTC. The variable domain in full, completed from reference TRBV15 and TRBJ2-5, reads DAMVIQNPRYQVTQFGKPVTLSCSQTLNHNVMYWYQQKSSQAPKLLFHYYDKDFNNEADTPDNFQSRRPNTSFCFLDIRSPGLGDTAMYLCATSRDSLAKTQYFGPGTRLLVL.

The chain combines TRBV2 with TRBJ2-5; possibly TRBD2 for D (5 bases). This CDR3 is 14 amino acids long. Germline V gives CDR1 SNHLY, CDR2 FYNNEI. Deletions cut 6 bases from V and 1 base from J, with 12 bases between. CDR3 in amino acids: CASRYTGIQETQYF. The DNA of the CDR3 is TGTGCCAGCAGATACACCGGGATCCAAGAGACCCAGTACTTC. The full variable domain, completed using reference TRBV2 and TRBJ2-5, is EPEVTQTPSHQVTQMGQEVILRCVPISNHLYFYWYRQILGQKVEFLVSFYNNEISEKSEIFDDQFSVERPDGSNFTLKIRSTKLEDSAMYFCASRYTGIQETQYFGPGTRLLVL.

This clone was seen just once. V gene TRBV6-5 combines with J gene TRBJ2-7; D possibly uses TRBD1 or TRBD2 (5 bases each). Germline-derived CDR1 and CDR2 are MNHEY and SVGAGI. CDR3 size: 14 residues. The germline V and J ends were trimmed by 7 bases and 4 bases, with 17 bases remaining between them. CDR3 coding DNA: TGTGCCAGCAATCTCCGGGACGGATTATACGAGCAGTACTTC. Protein sequence: CASNLRDGLYEQYF.

This clone was picked up a small number of times. The chain carries TRBV10-1 and TRBJ1-6, with D possibly matching TRBD1 (5 bases). The germline CDR1 and CDR2 sequences are WNHNN and SYGVQD (reference sequence). Deletions cut 3 bases from V and 10 bases from J, with 7 bases between. This CDR3 is built from 12 residues. The CDR3 sequence: CASSDWGSPLHF. CDR3 coding DNA: TGCGCCAGCAGTGATTGGGGGTCACCCCTCCACTTT.

The V and J genes are TRBV18 and TRBJ2-7; D is perhaps TRBD2 (5 bases). The germline V gene encodes CDR1 KGHSH and CDR2 LQKENI. Trimming stripped 6 bases from V and 6 bases from J, with 15 bases between. The length of the CDR3 is 13 residues. CDR3 nucleotide sequence: TGTGCCAGCTCCCCTGGGGAGACGAGCGAGCAGTACTTC. As protein: CASSPGETSEQYF. Filled out from reference TRBV18 and TRBJ2-7, the complete variable domain reads NAGVMQNPRHLVRRRGQEARLRCSPMKGHSHVYWYRQLPEEGLKFMVYLQKENIIDESGMPKERFSAEFPKEGPSILRIQQVVRGDSAAYFCASSPGETSEQYFGPGTRLTVT.

The J gene is TRBJ1-1, the V gene TRBV6-5, with 10 bases identical to TRBD1. The CDR3 loop spans 14 amino acids. CDR1 is MNHEY and CDR2 is SVGAGI in the germline V gene. V shed 5 bases and J 5 bases; nucleotides not matched to a gene: 5. The CDR3 protein is CASSQRQGATEAFF. CDR3 in DNA: TGTGCCAGCAGTCAGAGACAGGGGGCTACTGAAGCTTTCTTT.

The V gene is TRBV10-3, the J gene TRBJ2-1, with no clear D. CDR3 length: 14 residues. CDR1 is ENHRY, CDR2 SYGVKD, per germline. The V end lost 1 base, the J end lost 5 bases, and 9 bases lay between the germline ends. DNA for the CDR3: TGTGCCATCAGTGAGTACTCCCCAGACAATGAGCAGTTCTTC. It encodes CAISEYSPDNEQFF.

J is TRBJ1-5 and V is TRBV30; 8 bases are a match to TRBD1. The V gene end was trimmed by 3 bases and the J gene end by 4 bases; junction bases not matched to a gene: 8. This CDR3 contains 15 residues. The germline gives CDR1 GTSNPN, CDR2 SVGIG (reference sequence). CDR3 in DNA: TGTGCCTGGAGACCACAGGGGGGGATTAATCAGCCCCAGCATTTT. Its translation is CAWRPQGGINQPQHF.

This rearrangement joins TRBV27 to TRBJ1-5; unclear D gene. Germline values: CDR1 MNHEY, CDR2 SMNVEV (reference sequence). This CDR3 has 13 residues. V was cut by 6 bases and J by 3 bases, with 9 bases left in between. In DNA, the CDR3 is TGTGCCAGCAGCGTCGGGGACAATCAGCCCCAGCATTTT. Protein sequence: CASSVGDNQPQHF.

The chain has TRBV21-1 and TRBJ2-7; the table's D call of TRBD1 was not tested on the DNA. TRBV21-1 represents a pseudogene. This CDR3 has 16 residues. The DNA of the CDR3 is TGTGCCAGCAGCAAGCCCGGGACAGGGGCCAACTACGAGCAGTACTTC. This sequence encodes CASSKPGTGANYEQYF.

The gene calls are TRBV28 and TRBJ1-1; D is uncertain. This CDR3 has 11 amino acids. V dropped 7 bases and J dropped 11 bases, with 14 bases sitting between them. CDR1 is MDHEN, CDR2 SYDVKM, per germline. Here the CDR3 reads CASIEAVGAFF. CDR3 DNA: TGTGCCAGCATAGAAGCAGTTGGGGCTTTCTTT.

The chain uses TRBV2 and TRBJ2-1; TRBD2 is a possible D gene (5 bases). The germline gives CDR1 SNHLY, CDR2 FYNNEI. The CDR3 is made up of 15 amino acids. Trimming took 6 bases from V and 5 from J, leaving 17 bases between them. CDR3 amino acids: CASSTRAGSNNEQFF. CDR3 DNA sequence: TGTGCCAGCAGCACTAGGGCAGGCTCAAACAATGAGCAGTTCTTC.

V and J are TRBV6-5 and TRBJ1-2; 7 bases agree with TRBD1. In germline, CDR1 is MNHEY, CDR2 SVGAGI. Trimming removed 4 bases from V and 7 bases from J; junction bases left unmatched: 9. The CDR3 covers 14 residues. CDR3 amino acids: CASSSPGQTSGYTF. CDR3 DNA sequence: TGTGCCAGCAGTTCTCCGGGACAGACAAGTGGCTACACCTTC.

The chain employs TRBV28 and TRBJ1-2; a possible D gene is TRBD1 (5 bases). Germline CDR1 reads MDHEN; CDR2 reads SYDVKM. V shed 2 bases and J shed 4 bases, with 11 bases lying between them. The CDR3 sequence is 14 residues long. CDR3 sequence reads: CASSLGDRPYGYTF. DNA for the CDR3: TGTGCCAGCAGTTTAGGCGACAGACCCTATGGCTACACCTTC.

This clone was picked up one time. J is TRBJ2-1 and V is TRBV5-6, with a tentative D call TRBD2 (5 bases). The V gene's germline CDR1 is SGHDT and CDR2 YYEEEE. V was clipped by 0 bases and J by 4 bases, with 20 bases between them. The CDR3 is made up of 18 amino acids. The CDR3 reads CASSLGLVVLREYNEQFF. CDR3 in DNA: TGTGCCAGCAGCTTGGGACTGGTTGTACTAAGGGAGTACAATGAGCAGTTCTTC. The whole variable domain, remainder taken from reference TRBV5-6 and TRBJ2-1, is DAGVTQSPTHLIKTRGQQVTLRCSPKSGHDTVSWYQQALGQGPQFIFQYYEEEERQRGNFPDRFSGHQFPNYSSELNVNALLLGDSALYLCASSLGLVVLREYNEQFFGPGTRLTVL.

The gene calls are TRBV18 and TRBJ2-2; D is perhaps TRBD1 or TRBD2 (6 bases each). The CDR3 sequence is 15 residues long. Trimming removed 2 bases from V and 5 bases from J, with 12 bases in between. Germline-derived CDR1 and CDR2 are KGHSH and LQKENI. Written as DNA, the CDR3 is TGTGCCAGCTCACCATCAGGGGCGGGAACCGGGGAGCTGTTTTTT. It encodes CASSPSGAGTGELFF.

The V and J genes are TRBV12-3 or TRBV12-4 and TRBJ1-2; D not certain. V gave up 2 bases and J gave up 2 bases, with 6 bases separating them. CDR3 length equals 13 residues. Here the CDR3 DNA reads TGTGCCAGCAGTTTACAACAAAACTATGGCTACACCTTC. This sequence encodes CASSLQQNYGYTF.

The chain carries TRBV11-1 and TRBJ2-3; 7 nucleotides match TRBD2. Germline V CDR1 and CDR2: SGHAT, FQDESV (reference sequence). V dropped 4 bases and J dropped 5; count of bases not matched to a gene: 6. The CDR3 has 14 residues. CDR3 coding DNA: TGTGCCAGCAGCTCGGCGGGGGTGCAAGATACGCAGTATTTT. Protein product: CASSSAGVQDTQYF.

The rearrangement links TRBV30 to TRBJ1-1; D gene ambiguous. Trimming cost V 2 bases and J 3 bases, with 4 bases left between them. The CDR3 length is 11 residues. The germline V gene encodes CDR1 GTSNPN and CDR2 SVGIG (reference sequence). CDR3 coding DNA: TGTGCCTGGAGTAATTACACTGAAGCTTTCTTT. Translation gives CAWSNYTEAFF.

This chain connects TRBV28 to TRBJ1-2; the D gene is possibly TRBD1 (6 bases). The CDR3 is made up of 13 amino acids. The V gene's germline CDR1 is MDHEN and CDR2 SYDVKM. The V end was cut by 3 bases, the J end by 7 bases, with 12 bases between. The CDR3 sequence is CASSLSRGGGYTF. The CDR3 DNA sequence: TGTGCCAGCAGTTTGTCCAGGGGTGGTGGCTACACCTTC.